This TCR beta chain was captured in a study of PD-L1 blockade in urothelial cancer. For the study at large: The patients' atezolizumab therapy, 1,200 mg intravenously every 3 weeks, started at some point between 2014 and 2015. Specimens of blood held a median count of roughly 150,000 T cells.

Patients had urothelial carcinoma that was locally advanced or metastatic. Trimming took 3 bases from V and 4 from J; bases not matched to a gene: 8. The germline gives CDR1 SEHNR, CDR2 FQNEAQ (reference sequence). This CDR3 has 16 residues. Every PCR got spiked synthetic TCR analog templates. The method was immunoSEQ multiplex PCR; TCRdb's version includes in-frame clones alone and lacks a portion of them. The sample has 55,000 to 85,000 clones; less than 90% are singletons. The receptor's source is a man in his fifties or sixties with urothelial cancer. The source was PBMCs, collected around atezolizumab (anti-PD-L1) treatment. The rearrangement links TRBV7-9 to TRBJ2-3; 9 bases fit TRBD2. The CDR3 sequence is CASSFISGRTSDTQYF. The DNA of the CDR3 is TGTGCCAGCAGCTTCATTAGCGGGAGAACCTCAGATACGCAGTATTTT. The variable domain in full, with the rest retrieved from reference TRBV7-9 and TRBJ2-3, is DTGVSQNPRHKITKRGQNVTFRCDPISEHNRLYWYRQTLGQGPEFLTYFQNEAQLEKSRLLSDRFSAERPKGSFSTLEIQRTEQGDSAMYLCASSFISGRTSDTQYFGPGTRLTVL.